The T cell receptor beta chain described here comes from a study of early T cells in non-severe SARS-CoV-2 infection. As for the study in general: With bulk RNA from unsorted whole blood as input, sequencing yielded unpaired chains.

This clonotype was counted many times. Its target is not known. General observations from the study: Matching against VDJdb likely underestimated virus-specific expansions, favoring anti-spike CD8.

The library protocol tagged individual cDNA molecules with unique molecular identifiers. TCRdb recomputed calls from the 5' RACE reads with MiXCR, one row per CDR3 protein. Here the sample spans some 42,000 distinct CDR3 sequences, around 6.3% being singletons. The length of the CDR3 is 14 residues. Germline loops: CDR1 LNHDA, CDR2 SQIVND (reference sequence). The germline V and J ends were trimmed by 5 bases and 4 bases, with 12 bases remaining between them. The chain joins TRBV19 to TRBJ1-5; D might be TRBD1 (6 bases). The sequencing here drew on whole blood, taken at baseline. This clonotype was sampled from an adult who was a healthcare worker with PCR-confirmed SARS-CoV-2 infection or an uninfected control (not recorded which). CDR3: CASSGIQGNQPQHF. The CDR3 DNA reads TGTGCCAGTAGTGGGATACAGGGTAATCAGCCCCAGCATTTT.